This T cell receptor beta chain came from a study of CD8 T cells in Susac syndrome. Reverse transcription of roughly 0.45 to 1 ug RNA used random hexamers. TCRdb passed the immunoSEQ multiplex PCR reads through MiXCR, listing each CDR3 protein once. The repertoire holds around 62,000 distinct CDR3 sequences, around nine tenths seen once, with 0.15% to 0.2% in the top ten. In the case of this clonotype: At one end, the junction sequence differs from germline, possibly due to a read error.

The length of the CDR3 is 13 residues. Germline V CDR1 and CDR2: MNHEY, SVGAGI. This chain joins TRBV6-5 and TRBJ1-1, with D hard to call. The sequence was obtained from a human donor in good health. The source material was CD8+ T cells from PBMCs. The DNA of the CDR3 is TGTGCCAGCAGTTACGGAGGGAACGCTGAAGCTTTCTTT. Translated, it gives CASSYGGNAEAFF.